These 10 T cell receptor beta chains originate from one sample sequenced in a study of blood T cell repertoires in COVID-19. Measured with immunoSEQ multiplex PCR; TCRdb has only the in-frame clones, and not every one. The data hold 220,000 or so clones, with roughly 85% observed a single time. The sample taken for sequencing was peripheral blood. These TCRs come from a man between 45 and 60 years old who had recovered from COVID-19.

V gene TRBV28 combines with J gene TRBJ1-2; 7 nucleotides align to TRBD1. Per the germline V gene, CDR1 is MDHEN and CDR2 is SYDVKM. J was trimmed by 8 bases and V by 7 bases; bases with no gene match: 10. This CDR3 spans 13 amino acids. DNA of the CDR3: TGTGCCAGCAAAACAGGGGCCGCCGTCGGCTACACCTTC. This codes for CASKTGAAVGYTF.

The genes are TRBV18 and TRBJ2-2; 9 bases are a match to TRBD1. CDR3 length: 15 residues. Unmatched junction bases numbered 6, after V lost 4 bases and J lost 6 bases. The germline CDR1 and CDR2 sequences are KGHSH and LQKENI. CDR3 residues: CASSRMGQGSGELFF. The CDR3 DNA sequence: TGTGCCAGCTCACGAATGGGACAGGGTTCCGGGGAGCTGTTTTTT.

This chain joins TRBV18 and TRBJ2-6; TRBD2 matches 14 bases. Germline V gives CDR1 KGHSH, CDR2 LQKENI. V lost 3 bases, J lost 1 base, and 2 bases stayed unmatched. The length of the CDR3 is 18 residues. The CDR3 DNA reads TGTGCCAGCTCACCGGGACTAGCGGGAGTTTCTGGGGCCAACGTCCTGACTTTC. The encoded protein is CASSPGLAGVSGANVLTF.

This clone was detected once. The J gene is TRBJ2-3, the V gene TRBV10-3; 7 bases fit TRBD2. Germline V lookup: CDR1 ENHRY, CDR2 SYGVKD. V shed 5 bases and J 1 base; nucleotides not matched to a gene: 6. This CDR3 region has 15 residues. CDR3 protein: CAISSGLAGTDTQYF. CDR3 coding DNA: TGTGCCATCAGTTCTGGGCTAGCGGGCACAGATACGCAGTATTTT.

The genes are TRBV5-1 and TRBJ2-2; D is possibly TRBD2 (5 bases). The CDR3 loop spans 15 amino acids. Germline V gives CDR1 SGHRS, CDR2 YFSETQ. V dropped 2 bases and J dropped 0 bases, with 8 bases sitting between them. CDR3 in DNA: TGCGCCAGCAGCTTAGCGGCCGCGAACACCGGGGAGCTGTTTTTT. Its protein product is CASSLAAANTGELFF. The full variable domain, its missing parts supplied by reference TRBV5-1 and TRBJ2-2, is KAGVTQTPRYLIKTRGQQVTLSCSPISGHRSVSWYQQTPGQGLQFLFEYFSETQRNKGNFPGRFSGRQFSNSRSEMNVSTLELGDSALYLCASSLAAANTGELFFGEGSRLTVL.

The genes are TRBV28 and TRBJ2-7; D ambiguous. This CDR3 has 13 residues. The V end lost 8 bases, the J end lost 2 bases, and 13 bases lay between the germline ends. Germline assignment: CDR1 MDHEN and CDR2 SYDVKM. This CDR3 is CASHPYSTYEQYF. CDR3 nucleotide sequence: TGTGCCAGCCATCCATACTCAACCTACGAGCAGTACTTC.

Concerning this clone: A read error may produce the germline difference seen at one junction end. This chain links TRBV9 with TRBJ2-3; 7 nucleotides line up with TRBD2. Germline CDR1 is SGDLS and CDR2 is YYNGEE. The CDR3 contains 16 residues. CDR3 bases: TGTGCCAGCAGCGGTAGCGGGTTTGGTATTTCGGATAGCCTGTGTTTT. Its protein product is CASSGSGFGISDSLCF.

The chain carries TRBV5-4 and TRBJ2-2; TRBD1 aligns across 10 bases. After removal of 4 bases from V and 6 bases from J, the junction contained 6 bases not matched to a gene. CDR3 length equals 15 residues. CDR1 and CDR2 (germline): SGHNT, YYREEE (reference sequence). The CDR3 is CASSPRDRGAGELFF. In DNA, the CDR3 is TGTGCCAGCAGCCCCCGGGACAGGGGAGCCGGGGAGCTGTTTTTT.

The chain links TRBV28 to TRBJ1-5; D uncertain. The CDR3 spans 12 residues. Trimming removed 7 bases at V and 6 bases at J, with 10 bases between. Germline assignment: CDR1 MDHEN and CDR2 SYDVKM. CDR3 in amino acids: CASMVNTQPQHF. CDR3 bases: TGTGCCAGCATGGTAAACACTCAGCCCCAGCATTTT. The variable domain in full, with the rest retrieved from reference TRBV28 and TRBJ1-5, is DVKVTQSSRYLVKRTGEKVFLECVQDMDHENMFWYRQDPGLGLRLIYFSYDVKMKEKGDIPEGYSVSREKKERFSLILESASTNQTSMYLCASMVNTQPQHFGDGTRLSIL.

This clone came up once. The CDR3 region is CASSQPPREGRTGELFF. The CDR3 DNA reads TGTGCCAGCAGCCAGCCCCCCCGGGAGGGCCGCACCGGGGAGCTGTTTTTT. The V and J genes are TRBV14 and TRBJ2-2; 8 bases agree with TRBD2. The length of the CDR3 is 17 residues. V lost 3 bases, J lost 4 bases, and 10 bases stayed unmatched. Germline-derived CDR1 and CDR2 are SGHDN and FVKESK.